This T cell receptor beta chain is from a study of shared clonotypes between healthy human individuals. Study as a whole: Researchers assigned three CD4 naive, three CD4 memory, two CD8 naive and one CD8 memory plate to each donor.

CD4+ cells underwent separation, giving CD45RA+ naive and CD45RA-negative memory subsets. Assay execution proceeded at the deep level. Using immunoSEQ multiplex PCR, the repertoire was profiled, and TCRdb retains in-frame clones only, with some absent. The sample shows 2 million to 2.5 million clones, around 90% of them seen only once. The sample was naive CD4+ T cells from PBMCs. Subset in this sample: CD45RA+ positively selected. The receptor's source is a man aged 18 to 30 in good health. Some clones in this sample may be carry-over from other donors' samples.

CDR3 coding DNA: TGTGCCAGCAGTTTAGCAGTCTTTAATGAAAAACTGTTTTTT. This sequence encodes CASSLAVFNEKLFF. This sequence joins TRBV28 and TRBJ1-4; no firm D call. V was pared by 2 bases and J by 4 bases, with 8 bases between. The germline V gene has CDR1 MDHEN and CDR2 SYDVKM. The CDR3 has 14 amino acids.